The clone carrying this T cell receptor (beta chain) was recorded at least ten times. The target antigen is unknown. These data belong to a study of blood T cells in healthy people across ages. With 5 bases removed from V and 7 bases from J, the gap between germline ends came to 11 bases. Per the germline V gene, CDR1 is KGHSY and CDR2 is FQNENV. This CDR3 region has 12 residues. The study, taken as a whole, reports: The CMV status of each donor remained undetermined, and this could have confounded shifts in expanded clonotypes.

Through a sample-barcoded 5' primer and a J-beta primer mix, a second PCR was run for roughly 6 to 11 cycles. TCRdb ran MiXCR on the 5' RACE reads and lists one entry per CDR3 protein. The sample has 600,000 to 800,000 distinct CDR3 sequences, under 25% seen once; the top ten hold 3.5% to 4%. The chain joins TRBV16 to TRBJ1-1; a possible D gene is TRBD1 (5 bases). Material: blood. The sequence derives from a man aged 65 to 85 in good health. CDR3 loop: CASSGGGFEAFF. As DNA, the CDR3 is TGTGCCAGCAGCGGGGGTGGGTTTGAAGCTTTCTTT.